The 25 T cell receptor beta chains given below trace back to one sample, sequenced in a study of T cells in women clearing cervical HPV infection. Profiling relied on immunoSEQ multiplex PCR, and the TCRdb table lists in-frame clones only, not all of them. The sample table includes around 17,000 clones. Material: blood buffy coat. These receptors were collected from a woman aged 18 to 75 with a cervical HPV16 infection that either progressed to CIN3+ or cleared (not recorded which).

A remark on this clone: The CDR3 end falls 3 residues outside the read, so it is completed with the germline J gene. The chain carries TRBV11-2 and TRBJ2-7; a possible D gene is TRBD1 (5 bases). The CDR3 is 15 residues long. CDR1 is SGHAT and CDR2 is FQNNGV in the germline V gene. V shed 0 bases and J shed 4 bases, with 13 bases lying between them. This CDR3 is CASSLDLGATYEQYF. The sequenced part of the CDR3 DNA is TGTGCCAGCAGCTTAGATTTAGGGGCCACGTACGAG.

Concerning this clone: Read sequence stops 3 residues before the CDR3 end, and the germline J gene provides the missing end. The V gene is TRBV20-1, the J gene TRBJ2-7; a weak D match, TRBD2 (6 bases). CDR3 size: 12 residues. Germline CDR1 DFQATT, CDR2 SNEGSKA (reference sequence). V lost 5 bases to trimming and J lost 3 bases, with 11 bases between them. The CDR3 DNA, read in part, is TGCAGTGCTTCAAGGGACTTCTACGAG. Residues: CSASRDFYE. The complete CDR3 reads CSASRDFYEQYF.

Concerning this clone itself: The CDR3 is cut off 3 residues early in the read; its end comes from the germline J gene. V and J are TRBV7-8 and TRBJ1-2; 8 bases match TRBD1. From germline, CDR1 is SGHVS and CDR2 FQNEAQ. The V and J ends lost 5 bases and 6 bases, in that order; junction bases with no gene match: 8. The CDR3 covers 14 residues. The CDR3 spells CASSMPGQANGYTF. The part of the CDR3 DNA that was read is TGTGCCAGCAGCATGCCGGGACAGGCCAATGGC.

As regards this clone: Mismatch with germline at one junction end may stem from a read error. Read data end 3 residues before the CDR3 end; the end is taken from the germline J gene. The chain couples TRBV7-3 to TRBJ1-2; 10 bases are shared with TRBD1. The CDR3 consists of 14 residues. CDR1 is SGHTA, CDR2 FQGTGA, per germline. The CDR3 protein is CASSITGTGDGYTF. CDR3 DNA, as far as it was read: TGTGCCAGCAGCATAACCGGGACAGGGGATGGC.

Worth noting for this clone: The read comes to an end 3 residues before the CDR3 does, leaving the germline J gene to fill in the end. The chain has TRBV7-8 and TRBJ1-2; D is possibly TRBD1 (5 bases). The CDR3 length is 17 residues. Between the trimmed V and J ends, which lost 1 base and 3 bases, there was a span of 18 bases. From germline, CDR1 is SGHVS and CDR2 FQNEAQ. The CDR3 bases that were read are TGTGCCAGCAGCTTAGACCCGGGTCCAACGGGGGACTATGGC. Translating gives CASSLDPGPTGDYG. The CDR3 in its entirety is CASSLDPGPTGDYGYTF.

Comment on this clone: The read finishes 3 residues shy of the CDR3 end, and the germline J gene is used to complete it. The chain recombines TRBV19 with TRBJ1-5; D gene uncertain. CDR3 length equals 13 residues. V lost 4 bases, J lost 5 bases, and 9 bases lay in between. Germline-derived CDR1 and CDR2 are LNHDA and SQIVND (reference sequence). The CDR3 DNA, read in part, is TGTGCCAGTAGTACAGGTCGAGATCAGCCC. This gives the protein CASSTGRDQP. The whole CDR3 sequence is CASSTGRDQPQHF.

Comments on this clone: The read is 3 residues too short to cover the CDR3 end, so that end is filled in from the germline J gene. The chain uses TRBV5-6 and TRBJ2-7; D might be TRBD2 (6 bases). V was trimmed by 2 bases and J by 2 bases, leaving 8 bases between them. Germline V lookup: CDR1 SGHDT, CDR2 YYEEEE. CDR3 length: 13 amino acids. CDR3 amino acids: CASSFGGTYEQYF. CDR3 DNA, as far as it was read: TGTGCCAGCAGCTTTGGGGGGACCTACGAG.

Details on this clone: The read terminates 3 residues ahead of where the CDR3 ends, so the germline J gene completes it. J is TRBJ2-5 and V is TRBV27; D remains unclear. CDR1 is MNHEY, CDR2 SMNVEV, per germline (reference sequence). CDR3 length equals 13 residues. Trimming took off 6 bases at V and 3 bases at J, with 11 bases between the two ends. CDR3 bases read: TGTGCCAGCAGCCCCCAGGATAAAGAGACC. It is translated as CASSPQDKET. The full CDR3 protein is CASSPQDKETQYF.

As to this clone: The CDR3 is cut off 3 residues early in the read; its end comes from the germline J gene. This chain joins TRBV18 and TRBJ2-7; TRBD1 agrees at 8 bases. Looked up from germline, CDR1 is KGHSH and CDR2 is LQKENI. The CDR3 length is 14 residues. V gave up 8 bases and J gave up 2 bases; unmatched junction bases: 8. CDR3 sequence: CASEAGTGAYEQYF. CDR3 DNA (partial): TGTGCCAGCGAAGCCGGGACAGGCGCCTACGAG.

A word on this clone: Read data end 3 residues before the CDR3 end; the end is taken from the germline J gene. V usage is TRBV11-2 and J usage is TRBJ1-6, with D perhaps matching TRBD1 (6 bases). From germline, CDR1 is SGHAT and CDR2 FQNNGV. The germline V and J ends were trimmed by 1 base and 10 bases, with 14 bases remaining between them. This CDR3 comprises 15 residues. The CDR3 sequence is CASSLGAGVGSPLHF. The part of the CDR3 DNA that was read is TGTGCCAGCAGCTTAGGGGCAGGGGTTGGATCACCC.

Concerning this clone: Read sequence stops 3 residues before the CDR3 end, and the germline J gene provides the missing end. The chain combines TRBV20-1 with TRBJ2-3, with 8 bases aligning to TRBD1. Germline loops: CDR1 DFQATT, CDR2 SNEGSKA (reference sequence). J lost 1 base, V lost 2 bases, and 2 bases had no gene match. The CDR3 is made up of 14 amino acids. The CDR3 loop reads CSARTGQGTDTQYF. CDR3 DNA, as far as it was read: TGCAGTGCTAGAACGGGACAGGGCACAGATACG.

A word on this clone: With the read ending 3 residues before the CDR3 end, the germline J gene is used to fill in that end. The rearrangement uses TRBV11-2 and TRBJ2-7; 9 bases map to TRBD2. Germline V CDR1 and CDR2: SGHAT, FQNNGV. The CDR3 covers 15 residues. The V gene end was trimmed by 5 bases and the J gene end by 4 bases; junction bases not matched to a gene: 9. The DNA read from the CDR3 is TGTGCCAGCAGCCCCCAGCGCGGGGGGGCTTACGAG. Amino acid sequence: CASSPQRGGAYE. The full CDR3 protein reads CASSPQRGGAYEQYF.

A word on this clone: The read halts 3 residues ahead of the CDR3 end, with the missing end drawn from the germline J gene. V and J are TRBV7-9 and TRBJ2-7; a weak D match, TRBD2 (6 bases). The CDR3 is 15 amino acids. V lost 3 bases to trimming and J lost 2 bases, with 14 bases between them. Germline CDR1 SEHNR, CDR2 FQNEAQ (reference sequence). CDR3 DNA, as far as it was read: TGTGCCAGCAGCTTCCCGGAGGGCCCTCCCTACGAG. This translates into CASSFPEGPPYE. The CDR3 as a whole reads CASSFPEGPPYEQYF.

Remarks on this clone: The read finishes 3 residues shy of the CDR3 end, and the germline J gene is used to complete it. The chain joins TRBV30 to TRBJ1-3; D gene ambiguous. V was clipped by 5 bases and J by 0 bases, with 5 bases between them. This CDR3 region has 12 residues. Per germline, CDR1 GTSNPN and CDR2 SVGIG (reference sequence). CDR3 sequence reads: CAWQVSGNTIYF. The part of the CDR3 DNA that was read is TGTGCCTGGCAGGTCTCTGGAAACACC.

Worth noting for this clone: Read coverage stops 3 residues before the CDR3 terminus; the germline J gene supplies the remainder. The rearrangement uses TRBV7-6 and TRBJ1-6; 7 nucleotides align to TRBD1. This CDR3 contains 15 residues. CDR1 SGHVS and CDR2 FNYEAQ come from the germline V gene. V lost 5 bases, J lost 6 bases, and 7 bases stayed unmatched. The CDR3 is CASSPGTAPNSPLHF. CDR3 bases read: TGTGCCAGCAGCCCCGGGACAGCTCCTAATTCACCC. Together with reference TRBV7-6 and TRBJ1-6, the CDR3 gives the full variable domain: GAGVSQSPRYKVTKRGQDVALRCDPISGHVSLYWYRQALGQGPEFLTYFNYEAQQDKSGLPNDRFSAERPEGSISTLTIQRTEQRDSAMYRCASSPGTAPNSPLHFGNGTRLTVT.

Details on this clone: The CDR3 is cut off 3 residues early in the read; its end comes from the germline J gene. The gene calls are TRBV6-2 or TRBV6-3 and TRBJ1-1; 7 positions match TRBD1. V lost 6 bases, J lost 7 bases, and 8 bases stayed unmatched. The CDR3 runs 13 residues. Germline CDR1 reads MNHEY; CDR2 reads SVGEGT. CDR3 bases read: TGTGCCAGCAGCCACGGGAGGGACAGTGAA. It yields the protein CASSHGRDSE. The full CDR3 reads CASSHGRDSEAFF.

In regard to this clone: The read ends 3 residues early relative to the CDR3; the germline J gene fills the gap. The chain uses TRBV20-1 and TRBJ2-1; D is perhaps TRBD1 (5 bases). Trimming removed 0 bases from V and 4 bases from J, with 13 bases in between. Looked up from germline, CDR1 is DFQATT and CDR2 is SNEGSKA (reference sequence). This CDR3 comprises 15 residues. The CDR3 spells CSARDGARKYNEQFF. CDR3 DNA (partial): TGCAGTGCTAGAGATGGGGCCCGGAAATACAATGAG.

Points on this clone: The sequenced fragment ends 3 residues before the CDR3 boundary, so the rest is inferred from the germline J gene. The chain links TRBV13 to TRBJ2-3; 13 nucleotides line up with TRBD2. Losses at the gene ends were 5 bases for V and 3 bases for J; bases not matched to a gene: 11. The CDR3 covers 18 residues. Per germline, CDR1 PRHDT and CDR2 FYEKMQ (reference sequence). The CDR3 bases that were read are TGTGCCAGCAGCCCCTCTGGACTAGCGGGGGAGATAACAGATACG. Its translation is CASSPSGLAGEITDT. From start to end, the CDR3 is CASSPSGLAGEITDTQYF.

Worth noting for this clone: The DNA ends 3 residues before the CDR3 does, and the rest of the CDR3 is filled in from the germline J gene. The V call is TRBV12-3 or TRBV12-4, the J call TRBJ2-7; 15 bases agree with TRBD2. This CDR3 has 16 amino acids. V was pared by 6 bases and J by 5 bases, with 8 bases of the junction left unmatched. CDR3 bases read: TGTGCCAGCAGCCCTGGGAGGACTAGCGGGGGGGACGAG. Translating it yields CASSPGRTSGGDE. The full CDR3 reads CASSPGRTSGGDEQYF.

CDR3 loop: CASKAGGQETQYF. The part of the CDR3 DNA that was read is TGTGCCAGCAAAGCGGGGGGGCAAGAGACC. The V and J genes are TRBV2 and TRBJ2-5, with TRBD2 matching 10 bases. The sequenced fragment ends 3 residues before the CDR3 boundary, so the rest is inferred from the germline J gene. With 7 bases clipped from V and 2 bases from J, the junction kept 1 base outside the gene matches. Germline assignment: CDR1 SNHLY and CDR2 FYNNEI. The CDR3 loop spans 13 amino acids.

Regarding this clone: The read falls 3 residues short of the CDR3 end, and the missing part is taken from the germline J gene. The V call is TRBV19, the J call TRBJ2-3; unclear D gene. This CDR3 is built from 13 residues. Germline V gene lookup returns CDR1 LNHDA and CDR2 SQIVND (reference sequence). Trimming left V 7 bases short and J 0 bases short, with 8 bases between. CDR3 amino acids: CASTRSSTDTQYF. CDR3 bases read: TGTGCCAGTACAAGGTCAAGCACAGATACG.

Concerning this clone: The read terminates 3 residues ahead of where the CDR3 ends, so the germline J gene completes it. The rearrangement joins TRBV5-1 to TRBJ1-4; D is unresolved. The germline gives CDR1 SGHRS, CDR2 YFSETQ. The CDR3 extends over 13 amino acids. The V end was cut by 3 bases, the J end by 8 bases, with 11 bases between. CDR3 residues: CASSWAGKEKLFF. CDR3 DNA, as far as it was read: TGCGCCAGCAGCTGGGCGGGTAAGGAAAAA.

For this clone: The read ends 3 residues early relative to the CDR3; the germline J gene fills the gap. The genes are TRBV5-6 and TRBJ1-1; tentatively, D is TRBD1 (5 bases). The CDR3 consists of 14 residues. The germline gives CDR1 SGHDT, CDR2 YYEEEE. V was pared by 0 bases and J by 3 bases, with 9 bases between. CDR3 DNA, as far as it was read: TGTGCCAGCAGCTTGGCAGGGTACGACACTGAA. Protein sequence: CASSLAGYDTE. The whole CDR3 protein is CASSLAGYDTEAFF.

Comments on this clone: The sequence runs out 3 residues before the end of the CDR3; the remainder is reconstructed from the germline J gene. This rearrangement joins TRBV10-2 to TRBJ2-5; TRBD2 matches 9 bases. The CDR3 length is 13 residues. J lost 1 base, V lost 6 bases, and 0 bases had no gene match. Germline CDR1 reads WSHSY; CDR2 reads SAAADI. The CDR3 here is CASRLAGQETQYF. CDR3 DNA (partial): TGCGCCAGCAGACTAGCGGGCCAAGAGACC.

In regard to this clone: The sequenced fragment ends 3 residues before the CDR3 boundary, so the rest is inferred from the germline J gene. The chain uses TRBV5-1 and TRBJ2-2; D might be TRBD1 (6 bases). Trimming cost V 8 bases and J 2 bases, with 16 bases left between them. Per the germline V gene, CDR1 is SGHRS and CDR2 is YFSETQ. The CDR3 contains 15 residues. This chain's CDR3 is CASMLWTDNTGELFF. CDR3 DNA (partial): TGCGCCAGTATGCTATGGACAGACAACACCGGGGAG. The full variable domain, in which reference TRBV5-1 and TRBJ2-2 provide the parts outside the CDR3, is KAGVTQTPRYLIKTRGQQVTLSCSPISGHRSVSWYQQTPGQGLQFLFEYFSETQRNKGNFPGRFSGRQFSNSRSEMNVSTLELGDSALYLCASMLWTDNTGELFFGEGSRLTVL.